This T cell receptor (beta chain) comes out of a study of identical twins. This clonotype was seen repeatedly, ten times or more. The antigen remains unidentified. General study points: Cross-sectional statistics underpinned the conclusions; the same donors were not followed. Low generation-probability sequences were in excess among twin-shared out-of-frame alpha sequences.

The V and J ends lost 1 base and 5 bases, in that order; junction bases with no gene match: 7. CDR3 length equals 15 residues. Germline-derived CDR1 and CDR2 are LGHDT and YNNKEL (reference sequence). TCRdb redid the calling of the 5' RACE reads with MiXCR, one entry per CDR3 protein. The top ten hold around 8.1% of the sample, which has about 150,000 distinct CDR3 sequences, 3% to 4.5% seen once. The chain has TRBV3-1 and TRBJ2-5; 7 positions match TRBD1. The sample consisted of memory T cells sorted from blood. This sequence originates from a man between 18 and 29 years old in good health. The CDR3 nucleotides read TGTGCCAGCAGCCAAGGACAGGGAATGTCGGAGACCCAGTACTTC. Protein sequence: CASSQGQGMSETQYF.